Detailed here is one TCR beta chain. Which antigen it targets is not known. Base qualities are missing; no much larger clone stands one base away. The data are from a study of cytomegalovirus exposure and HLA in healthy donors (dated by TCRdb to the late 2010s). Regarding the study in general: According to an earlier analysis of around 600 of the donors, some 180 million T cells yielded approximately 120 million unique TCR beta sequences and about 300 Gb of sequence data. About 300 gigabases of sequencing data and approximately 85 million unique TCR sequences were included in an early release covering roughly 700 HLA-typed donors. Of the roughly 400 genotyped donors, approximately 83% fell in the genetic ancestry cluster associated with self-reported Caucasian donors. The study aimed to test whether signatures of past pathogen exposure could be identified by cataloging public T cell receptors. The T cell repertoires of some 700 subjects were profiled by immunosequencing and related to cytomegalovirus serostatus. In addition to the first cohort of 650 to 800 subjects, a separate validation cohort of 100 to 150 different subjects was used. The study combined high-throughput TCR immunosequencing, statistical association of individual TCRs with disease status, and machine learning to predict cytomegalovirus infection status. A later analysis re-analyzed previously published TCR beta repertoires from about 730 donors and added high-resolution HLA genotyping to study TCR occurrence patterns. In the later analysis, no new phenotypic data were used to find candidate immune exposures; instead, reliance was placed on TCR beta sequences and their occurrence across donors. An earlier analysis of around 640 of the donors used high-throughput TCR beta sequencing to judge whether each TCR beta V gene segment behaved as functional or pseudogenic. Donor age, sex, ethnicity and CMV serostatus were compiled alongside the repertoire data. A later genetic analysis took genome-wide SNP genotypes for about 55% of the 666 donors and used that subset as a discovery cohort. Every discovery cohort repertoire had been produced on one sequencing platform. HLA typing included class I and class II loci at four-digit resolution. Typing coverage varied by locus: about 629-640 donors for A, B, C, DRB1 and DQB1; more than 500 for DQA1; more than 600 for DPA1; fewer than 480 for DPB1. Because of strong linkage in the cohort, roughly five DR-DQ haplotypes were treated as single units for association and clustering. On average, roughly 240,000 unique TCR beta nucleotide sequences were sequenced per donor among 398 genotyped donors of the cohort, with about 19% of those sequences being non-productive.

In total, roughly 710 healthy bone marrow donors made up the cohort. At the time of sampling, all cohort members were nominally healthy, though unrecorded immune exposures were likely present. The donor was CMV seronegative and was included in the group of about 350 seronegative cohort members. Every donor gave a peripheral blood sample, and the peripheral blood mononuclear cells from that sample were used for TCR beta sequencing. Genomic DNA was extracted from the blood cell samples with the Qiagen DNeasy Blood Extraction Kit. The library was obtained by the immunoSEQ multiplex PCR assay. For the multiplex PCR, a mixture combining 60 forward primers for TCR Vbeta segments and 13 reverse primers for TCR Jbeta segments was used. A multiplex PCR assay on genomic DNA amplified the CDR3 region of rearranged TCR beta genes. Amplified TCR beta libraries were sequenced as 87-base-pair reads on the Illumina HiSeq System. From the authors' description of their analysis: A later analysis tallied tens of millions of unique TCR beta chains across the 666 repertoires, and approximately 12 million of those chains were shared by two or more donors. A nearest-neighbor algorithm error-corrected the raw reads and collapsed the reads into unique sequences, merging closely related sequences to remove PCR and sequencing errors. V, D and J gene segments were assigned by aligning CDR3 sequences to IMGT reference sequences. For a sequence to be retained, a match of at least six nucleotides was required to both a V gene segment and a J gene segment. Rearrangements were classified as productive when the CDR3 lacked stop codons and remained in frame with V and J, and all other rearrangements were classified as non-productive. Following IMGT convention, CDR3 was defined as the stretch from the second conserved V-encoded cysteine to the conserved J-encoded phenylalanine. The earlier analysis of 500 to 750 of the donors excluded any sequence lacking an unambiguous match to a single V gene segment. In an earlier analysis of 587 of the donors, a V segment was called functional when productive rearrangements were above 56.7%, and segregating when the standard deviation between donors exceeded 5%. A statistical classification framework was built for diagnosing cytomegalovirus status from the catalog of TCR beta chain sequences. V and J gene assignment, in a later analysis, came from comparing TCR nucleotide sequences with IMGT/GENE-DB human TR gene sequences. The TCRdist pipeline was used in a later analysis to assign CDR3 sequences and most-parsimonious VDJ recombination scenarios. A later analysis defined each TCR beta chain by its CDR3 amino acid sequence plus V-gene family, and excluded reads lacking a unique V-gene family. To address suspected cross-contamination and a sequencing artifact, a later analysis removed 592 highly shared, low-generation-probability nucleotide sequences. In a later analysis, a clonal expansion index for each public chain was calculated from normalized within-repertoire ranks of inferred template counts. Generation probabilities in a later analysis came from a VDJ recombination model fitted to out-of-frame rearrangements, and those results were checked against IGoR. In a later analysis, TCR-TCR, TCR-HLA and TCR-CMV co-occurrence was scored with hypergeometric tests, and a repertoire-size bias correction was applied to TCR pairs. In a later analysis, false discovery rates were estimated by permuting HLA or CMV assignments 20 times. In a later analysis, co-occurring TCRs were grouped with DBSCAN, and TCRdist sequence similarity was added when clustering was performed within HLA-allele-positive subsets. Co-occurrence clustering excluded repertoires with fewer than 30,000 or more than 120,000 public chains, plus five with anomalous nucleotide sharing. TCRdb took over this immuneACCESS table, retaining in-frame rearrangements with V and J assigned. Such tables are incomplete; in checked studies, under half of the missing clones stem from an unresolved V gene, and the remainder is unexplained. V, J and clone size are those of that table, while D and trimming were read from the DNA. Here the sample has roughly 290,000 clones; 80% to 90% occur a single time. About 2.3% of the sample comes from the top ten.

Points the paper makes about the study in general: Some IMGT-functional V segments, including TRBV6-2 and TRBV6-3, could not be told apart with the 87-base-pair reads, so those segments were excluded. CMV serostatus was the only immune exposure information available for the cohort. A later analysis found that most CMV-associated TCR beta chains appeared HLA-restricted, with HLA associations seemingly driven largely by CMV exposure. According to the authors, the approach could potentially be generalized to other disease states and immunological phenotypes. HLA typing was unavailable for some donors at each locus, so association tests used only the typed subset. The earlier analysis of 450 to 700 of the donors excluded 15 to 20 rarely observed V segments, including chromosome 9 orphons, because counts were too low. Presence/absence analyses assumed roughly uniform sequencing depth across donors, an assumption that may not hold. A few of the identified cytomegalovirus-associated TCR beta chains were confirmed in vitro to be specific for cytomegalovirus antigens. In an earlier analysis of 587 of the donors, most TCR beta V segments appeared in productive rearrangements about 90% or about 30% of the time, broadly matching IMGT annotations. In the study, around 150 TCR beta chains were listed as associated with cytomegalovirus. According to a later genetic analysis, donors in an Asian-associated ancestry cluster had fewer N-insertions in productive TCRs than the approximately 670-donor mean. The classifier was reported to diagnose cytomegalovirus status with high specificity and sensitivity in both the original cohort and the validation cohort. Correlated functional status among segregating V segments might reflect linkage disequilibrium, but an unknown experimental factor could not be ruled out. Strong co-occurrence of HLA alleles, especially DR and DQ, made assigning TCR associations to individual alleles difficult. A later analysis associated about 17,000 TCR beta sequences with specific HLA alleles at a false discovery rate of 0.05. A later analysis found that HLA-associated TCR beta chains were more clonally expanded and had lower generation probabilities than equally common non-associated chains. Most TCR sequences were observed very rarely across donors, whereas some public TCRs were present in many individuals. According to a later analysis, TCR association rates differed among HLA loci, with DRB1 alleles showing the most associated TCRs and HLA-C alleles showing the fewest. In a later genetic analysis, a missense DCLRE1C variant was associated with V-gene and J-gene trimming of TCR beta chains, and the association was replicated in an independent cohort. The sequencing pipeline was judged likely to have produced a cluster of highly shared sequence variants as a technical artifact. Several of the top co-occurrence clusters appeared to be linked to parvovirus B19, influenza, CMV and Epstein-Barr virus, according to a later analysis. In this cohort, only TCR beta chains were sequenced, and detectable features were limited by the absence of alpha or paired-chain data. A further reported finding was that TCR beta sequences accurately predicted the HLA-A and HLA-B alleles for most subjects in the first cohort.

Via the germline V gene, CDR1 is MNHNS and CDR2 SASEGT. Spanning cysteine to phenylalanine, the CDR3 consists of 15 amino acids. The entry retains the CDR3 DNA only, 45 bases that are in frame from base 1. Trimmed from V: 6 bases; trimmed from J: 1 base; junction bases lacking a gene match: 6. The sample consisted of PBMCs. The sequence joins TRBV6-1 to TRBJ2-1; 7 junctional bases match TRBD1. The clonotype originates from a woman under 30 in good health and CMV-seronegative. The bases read TGTGCCAGCAGGAGGCCAGGGGGATCCTACAATGAGCAGTTCTTC. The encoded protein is CASRRPGGSYNEQFF.